What follows are 17 T cell receptor beta chains derived from one specimen sequenced in a study of patients and donors after allogeneic stem cell transplantation. Each CDR3 protein gets one entry after TCRdb re-called the RT-PCR reads with MiXCR. The profile shows fewer than 60,000 distinct CDR3 sequences, about 14% of them singletons. Sequenced material: blood, either unsorted or a sorted T cell fraction (not recorded which). These TCRs come from a human donor who was either an allogeneic HSCT recipient or a stem cell or donor lymphocyte infusion donor (not recorded which). It is not recorded whose cells these are; they may come from a transplant donor.

This clonotype was observed a few times. V usage is TRBV18 and J usage is TRBJ2-7; D uncertain. The V end was cut by 4 bases, the J end by 3 bases, with 7 bases between. In germline, CDR1 is KGHSH, CDR2 LQKENI. There are 12 residues in the CDR3. This CDR3 reads CASSLPHYEQYF. The DNA for the CDR3 is TGTGCCAGCTCACTTCCCCACTACGAGCAGTACTTC.

The chain couples TRBV7-6 to TRBJ2-1; a possible D gene is TRBD2 (5 bases). The V gene lost 1 base and the J gene lost 7 bases, with 20 bases spanning the gap. The length of the CDR3 is 17 residues. Germline V lookup: CDR1 SGHVS, CDR2 FNYEAQ. CDR3 nucleotide sequence: TGTGCCAGCAGCTTAGGGCCCCTTTCAGGAGCGGCGAATGAGCAGTTCTTC. Protein sequence: CASSLGPLSGAANEQFF.

The chain is built from TRBV11-2 and TRBJ1-5, with D unresolved. Germline V CDR1 and CDR2: SGHAT, FQNNGV. The germline V and J ends were trimmed by 4 bases and 7 bases, with 11 bases remaining between them. The CDR3 is 13 residues long. The CDR3 nucleotides read TGTGCCAGCAGCTCCCAGTTTGGCCAGCCCCAGCATTTT. Amino acids: CASSSQFGQPQHF.

This clonotype was detected ten times or more. CDR3 sequence: CASSFGTPSTDTQYF. DNA of the CDR3: TGTGCCAGCAGCTTCGGGACTCCTAGCACAGATACGCAGTATTTT. The genes are TRBV13 and TRBJ2-3; maybe TRBD2 (6 bases). The CDR3 has 15 residues. The ends were cut back, 3 bases at V and 0 bases at J, with 10 bases in the middle. From germline, CDR1 is PRHDT and CDR2 FYEKMQ (reference sequence).

This clonotype was counted at least ten times. The CDR3 is CASSERRDQEAFF. The CDR3 DNA reads TGTGCCAGCAGTGAACGCAGGGATCAAGAAGCTTTCTTT. This rearrangement joins TRBV2 to TRBJ1-1; D is possibly TRBD1 (5 bases). The CDR3 consists of 13 residues. V lost 2 bases, J lost 8 bases, and 12 bases lay in between. CDR1 and CDR2 (germline): SNHLY, FYNNEI.

The sample holds many counts of this clonotype. CDR3 residues: CASRQSDRNYYGYTF. For the CDR3, the DNA is TGTGCCAGCAGACAAAGTGACAGGAACTACTATGGCTACACCTTC. V is TRBV27 and J is TRBJ1-2, with D possibly matching TRBD1 (6 bases). Looked up from germline, CDR1 is MNHEY and CDR2 is SMNVEV (reference sequence). V lost 6 bases and J lost 3, with 17 bases in between. The CDR3 totals 15 residues.

Here the CDR3 reads CASSLQGAGNYNEQFF. The CDR3 coding sequence is TGTGCCAGCAGCCTCCAGGGGGCGGGGAACTACAATGAGCAGTTCTTC. V is TRBV9 and J is TRBJ2-1; 8 bases are shared with TRBD1. CDR1 and CDR2 (germline): SGDLS, YYNGEE. V lost 4 bases, J lost 3 bases, and 9 bases stayed unmatched. The CDR3 runs to 16 residues.

This clonotype was observed a handful of times. The rearrangement links TRBV6-2 or TRBV6-3 to TRBJ2-3, with D perhaps TRBD2 (5 bases). The CDR3 sequence is 15 residues long. Germline V gene data show CDR1 as MNHEY and CDR2 as SVGEGT. Trimming cost V 7 bases and J 2 bases, with 16 bases left between them. The CDR3 bases are TGTGCCAGCATGGGTCTAGCAAGCCTCACAGATACGCAGTATTTT. It codes for CASMGLASLTDTQYF.

The rearrangement links TRBV11-2 to TRBJ2-5; 7 nucleotides match TRBD2. Germline V gene lookup returns CDR1 SGHAT and CDR2 FQNNGV. The CDR3 runs to 15 residues. Germline trimming cut 2 bases from V and 3 bases from J; bases unmatched to any gene: 6. CDR3: CASSLMLAEEETQYF. The CDR3 region has the DNA TGTGCCAGCAGCTTAATGCTAGCGGAGGAAGAGACCCAGTACTTC.

This clonotype was recorded at least ten times. The J gene is TRBJ1-2, the V gene TRBV7-9; no clear D gene. Germline values: CDR1 SEHNR, CDR2 FQNEAQ (reference sequence). V lost 5 bases, J lost 1 base, and 17 bases lay in between. The CDR3 runs to 16 residues. The DNA for the CDR3 is TGTGCCAGCAGCAACCGCATACTAGAACTTAACTATGGCTACACCTTC. Its protein is CASSNRILELNYGYTF.

The rearrangement joins TRBV29-1 to TRBJ1-2, with D possibly being TRBD1 (6 bases). From germline, CDR1 is SQVTM and CDR2 ANQGSEA. The CDR3 length is 12 residues. V was cut by 4 bases and J by 7 bases, with 13 bases left in between. Here the CDR3 reads CSVGSGVGGYTF. Written as DNA, the CDR3 is TGCAGCGTTGGGTCAGGGGTTGGTGGCTACACCTTC.

This clonotype was seen repeatedly, ten times or more. This chain connects TRBV29-1 to TRBJ1-1; D gene ambiguous. CDR3 length equals 12 residues. The ends were cut back, 8 bases at V and 10 bases at J, with 20 bases in the middle. Germline V gene sequence: CDR1 SQVTM, CDR2 ANQGSEA. The CDR3 region is CSTSEPQGRAFF. The CDR3 DNA is TGCAGCACGTCCGAACCCCAAGGCCGAGCTTTCTTT.

The rearrangement uses TRBV29-1 and TRBJ2-3; no definite D call. Trimming took off 6 bases at V and 2 bases at J, with 9 bases between the two ends. Per the germline V gene, CDR1 is SQVTM and CDR2 is ANQGSEA. The CDR3 covers 12 residues. The CDR3 loop is CSVPGVTDTQYF. CDR3 DNA sequence: TGCAGCGTCCCTGGGGTCACAGATACGCAGTATTTT.

This clonotype came up many times. V is TRBV6-1 and J is TRBJ1-1; weak D call: TRBD1 (5 bases). The CDR3 is 13 residues long. The germline V gene encodes CDR1 MNHNS and CDR2 SASEGT. Trimming took off 9 bases at V and 7 bases at J, with 18 bases between the two ends. CDR3: CASSPQGFGEAFF. CDR3 in DNA: TGTGCCAGTTCCCCCCAGGGTTTTGGTGAAGCTTTCTTT.

This clonotype was seen only a few times. The chain links TRBV25-1 to TRBJ2-5; D unresolved. With 3 bases removed from V and 4 bases from J, the gap between germline ends came to 15 bases. CDR3 length equals 15 residues. Germline V lookup: CDR1 MGHDK, CDR2 SYGVNS. DNA of the CDR3: TGTGCCAGCAGTGACGGCTTTGTGCGATCAGAGACCCAGTACTTC. It encodes CASSDGFVRSETQYF.

This clonotype was counted ten times or more. The chain joins TRBV7-2 to TRBJ1-5; D remains unclear. The CDR3 is made up of 13 amino acids. The germline V gene encodes CDR1 SGHTA and CDR2 FQGNSA. Trimming stripped 1 base from V and 3 bases from J, with 4 bases between. As DNA, the CDR3 is TGTGCCAGCAGCTTAGGACCCAATCAGCCCCAGCATTTT. Its translation is CASSLGPNQPQHF.

This clonotype came up many times. The chain combines TRBV5-1 with TRBJ2-2; D remains unclear. Germline-derived CDR1 and CDR2 are SGHRS and YFSETQ. V was shortened by 1 base and J by 4 bases, with 11 bases between the two germline ends. The CDR3 has 15 amino acids. The CDR3 sequence is CASSLLAELTGELFF. CDR3 coding DNA: TGCGCCAGCAGCTTGTTGGCAGAACTCACCGGGGAGCTGTTTTTT. The full variable domain, completed using reference TRBV5-1 and TRBJ2-2, is KAGVTQTPRYLIKTRGQQVTLSCSPISGHRSVSWYQQTPGQGLQFLFEYFSETQRNKGNFPGRFSGRQFSNSRSEMNVSTLELGDSALYLCASSLLAELTGELFFGEGSRLTVL.